This T cell receptor beta chain came from a study of human T cells and chemical hapten exposure. Overall study context: Mostly female patients had alopecia areata, totalis or universalis. Broader study findings: DPC sensitization did not alter TCRs above 1 in 1000 frequency.

The germline gives CDR1 SGDLS, CDR2 YYNGEE. This CDR3 region has 15 residues. V lost 6 bases and J lost 2, with 16 bases in between. This sample's time point: patch test 3, about 24 weeks after DPC sensitization. Treatment of the sample: therapeutic diphenylcyclopropenone sensitization with weekly scalp DPC. Each CDR3 protein gets one entry after TCRdb re-called the RACE reads with MiXCR. The sample has approximately 50,000 distinct CDR3 sequences, approximately 9.9% seen once. In the case of this clonotype: Its specificity is not known.

The sequences come from whole blood, collected in connection with sensitization to the hapten diphenylcyclopropenone (DPC). The receptor's source is a woman aged 40 to 50 with alopecia areata. Some clones in this sample may be carry-over from other donors' samples. The chain couples TRBV9 to TRBJ2-3, with D possibly matching TRBD1 (5 bases). CDR3 sequence reads: CASTAGAFFTDTQYF. CDR3 sequence (DNA): TGTGCCAGCACCGCTGGGGCCTTCTTCACAGATACGCAGTATTTT.